These 9 T cell receptor beta chains were all obtained from the same sample, sequenced in a study of T-cell memory formation after mild COVID-19. TCRdb re-called the 5' RACE reads with MiXCR, one entry per CDR3 protein. Of around 250,000 distinct CDR3 sequences in the sample, roughly a tenth were seen once. Source material: PBMCs or a T cell subset sorted from them (not recorded which). These receptors came from a man aged 18 to 30 who had mild COVID-19 (a few samples of this study predate the infection). Cell type and time point are not known.

This clonotype has a handful of counts. The chain carries TRBV6-2 or TRBV6-3 and TRBJ1-6; TRBD1 matches at 7 bases. CDR3 length: 14 amino acids. With 5 bases clipped from V and 10 bases from J, the junction kept 8 bases outside the gene matches. The germline V gene has CDR1 MNHEY and CDR2 SVGEGT. The CDR3 bases are TGTGCCAGCAGTCCGACAGGGAATGAATCACCCCTCCACTTT. Its translation: CASSPTGNESPLHF.

This clonotype was counted a few times. The chain joins TRBV9 to TRBJ2-1; tentative D call: TRBD1 (5 bases). The length of the CDR3 is 15 residues. The V gene lost 4 bases and the J gene lost 5 bases, with 16 bases spanning the gap. CDR1 and CDR2 from the germline V gene are SGDLS and YYNGEE. CDR3 protein: CASSRLVGLHNEQFF. Written as DNA, the CDR3 is TGTGCCAGCAGCCGCCTAGTGGGGCTTCACAATGAGCAGTTCTTC.

This clonotype was recorded many times. The CDR3 here is CASSSDRATGEQYV. CDR3 bases: TGTGCCAGCAGCTCGGACAGGGCGACGGGCGAGCAGTACGTC. The J gene is TRBJ2-7, the V gene TRBV5-5, with TRBD1 matching over 8 bases. The CDR3 has 14 residues. Trimming cost V 3 bases and J 6 bases; bases outside gene matches: 8. The germline gives CDR1 SGHKS, CDR2 YYEKEE (reference sequence).

V is TRBV6-5 and J is TRBJ2-7, with D perhaps matching TRBD1 (6 bases). V lost 0 bases and J lost 1, with 16 bases in between. Germline V CDR1 and CDR2: MNHEY, SVGAGI. This CDR3 region has 17 residues. In nucleotides, the CDR3 is TGTGCCAGCAGTTACTCCTTAGGGGACATGGGTTCCTACGAGCAGTACTTC. Translation: CASSYSLGDMGSYEQYF.

J is TRBJ2-2 and V is TRBV7-9; D not certain. Germline V gene lookup returns CDR1 SEHNR and CDR2 FQNEAQ (reference sequence). The CDR3 extends over 15 amino acids. V shed 5 bases and J shed 7 bases, with 17 bases lying between them. CDR3: CASSLPRGVGGELFF. DNA of the CDR3: TGTGCCAGCAGCCTACCCCGCGGAGTCGGCGGGGAGCTGTTTTTT.

The table lists this clonotype with many counts. V is TRBV7-9 and J is TRBJ1-4; the match to TRBD1 covers 7 bases. V was clipped by 4 bases and J by 8 bases; unmatched bases: 10. This CDR3 spans 15 amino acids. Germline loops: CDR1 SEHNR, CDR2 FQNEAQ (reference sequence). CDR3 bases: TGTGCCAGCAGCTCACTAGGGGGCCTGTTCGAAAAACTGTTTTTT. Protein product: CASSSLGGLFEKLFF. Full variable domain (rest looked up from reference TRBV7-9 and TRBJ1-4): DTGVSQNPRHKITKRGQNVTFRCDPISEHNRLYWYRQTLGQGPEFLTYFQNEAQLEKSRLLSDRFSAERPKGSFSTLEIQRTEQGDSAMYLCASSSLGGLFEKLFFGSGTQLSVL.

V is TRBV19 and J is TRBJ1-2; D is possibly TRBD1 (5 bases). Per germline, CDR1 LNHDA and CDR2 SQIVND (reference sequence). V dropped 3 bases and J dropped 3 bases, with 14 bases sitting between them. This CDR3 region has 15 residues. Here the CDR3 DNA reads TGTGCCAGTAGTATTTTAGCAGGGTGGGACTATGGCTACACCTTC. Translated, it gives CASSILAGWDYGYTF. The entire variable domain, with the rest obtained from reference TRBV19 and TRBJ1-2, is as follows: DGGITQSPKYLFRKEGQNVTLSCEQNLNHDAMYWYRQDPGQGLRLIYYSQIVNDFQKGDIAEGYSVSREKKESFPLTVTSAQKNPTAFYLCASSILAGWDYGYTFGSGTRLTVV.

This clonotype was counted only a few times. J is TRBJ2-5 and V is TRBV20-1, with 9 bases lining up with TRBD2. Germline V lookup: CDR1 DFQATT, CDR2 SNEGSKA (reference sequence). With 1 base clipped from V and 5 bases from J, the junction kept 8 bases outside the gene matches. The CDR3 is made up of 15 amino acids. CDR3 DNA sequence: TGCAGTGCTAGAGGCAGAGCGGGGGGACTCGAGACCCAGTACTTC. Protein sequence: CSARGRAGGLETQYF.

This clonotype was detected a few times. CDR3 residues: CAISEELGERDEQFF. Written as DNA, the CDR3 is TGTGCCATCAGTGAGGAATTAGGAGAGAGGGATGAGCAGTTCTTC. The chain couples TRBV10-3 to TRBJ2-1; D is possibly TRBD2 (5 bases). The CDR3 is 15 residues long. The V gene lost 2 bases and the J gene lost 8 bases, with 16 bases spanning the gap. From germline, CDR1 is ENHRY and CDR2 SYGVKD.